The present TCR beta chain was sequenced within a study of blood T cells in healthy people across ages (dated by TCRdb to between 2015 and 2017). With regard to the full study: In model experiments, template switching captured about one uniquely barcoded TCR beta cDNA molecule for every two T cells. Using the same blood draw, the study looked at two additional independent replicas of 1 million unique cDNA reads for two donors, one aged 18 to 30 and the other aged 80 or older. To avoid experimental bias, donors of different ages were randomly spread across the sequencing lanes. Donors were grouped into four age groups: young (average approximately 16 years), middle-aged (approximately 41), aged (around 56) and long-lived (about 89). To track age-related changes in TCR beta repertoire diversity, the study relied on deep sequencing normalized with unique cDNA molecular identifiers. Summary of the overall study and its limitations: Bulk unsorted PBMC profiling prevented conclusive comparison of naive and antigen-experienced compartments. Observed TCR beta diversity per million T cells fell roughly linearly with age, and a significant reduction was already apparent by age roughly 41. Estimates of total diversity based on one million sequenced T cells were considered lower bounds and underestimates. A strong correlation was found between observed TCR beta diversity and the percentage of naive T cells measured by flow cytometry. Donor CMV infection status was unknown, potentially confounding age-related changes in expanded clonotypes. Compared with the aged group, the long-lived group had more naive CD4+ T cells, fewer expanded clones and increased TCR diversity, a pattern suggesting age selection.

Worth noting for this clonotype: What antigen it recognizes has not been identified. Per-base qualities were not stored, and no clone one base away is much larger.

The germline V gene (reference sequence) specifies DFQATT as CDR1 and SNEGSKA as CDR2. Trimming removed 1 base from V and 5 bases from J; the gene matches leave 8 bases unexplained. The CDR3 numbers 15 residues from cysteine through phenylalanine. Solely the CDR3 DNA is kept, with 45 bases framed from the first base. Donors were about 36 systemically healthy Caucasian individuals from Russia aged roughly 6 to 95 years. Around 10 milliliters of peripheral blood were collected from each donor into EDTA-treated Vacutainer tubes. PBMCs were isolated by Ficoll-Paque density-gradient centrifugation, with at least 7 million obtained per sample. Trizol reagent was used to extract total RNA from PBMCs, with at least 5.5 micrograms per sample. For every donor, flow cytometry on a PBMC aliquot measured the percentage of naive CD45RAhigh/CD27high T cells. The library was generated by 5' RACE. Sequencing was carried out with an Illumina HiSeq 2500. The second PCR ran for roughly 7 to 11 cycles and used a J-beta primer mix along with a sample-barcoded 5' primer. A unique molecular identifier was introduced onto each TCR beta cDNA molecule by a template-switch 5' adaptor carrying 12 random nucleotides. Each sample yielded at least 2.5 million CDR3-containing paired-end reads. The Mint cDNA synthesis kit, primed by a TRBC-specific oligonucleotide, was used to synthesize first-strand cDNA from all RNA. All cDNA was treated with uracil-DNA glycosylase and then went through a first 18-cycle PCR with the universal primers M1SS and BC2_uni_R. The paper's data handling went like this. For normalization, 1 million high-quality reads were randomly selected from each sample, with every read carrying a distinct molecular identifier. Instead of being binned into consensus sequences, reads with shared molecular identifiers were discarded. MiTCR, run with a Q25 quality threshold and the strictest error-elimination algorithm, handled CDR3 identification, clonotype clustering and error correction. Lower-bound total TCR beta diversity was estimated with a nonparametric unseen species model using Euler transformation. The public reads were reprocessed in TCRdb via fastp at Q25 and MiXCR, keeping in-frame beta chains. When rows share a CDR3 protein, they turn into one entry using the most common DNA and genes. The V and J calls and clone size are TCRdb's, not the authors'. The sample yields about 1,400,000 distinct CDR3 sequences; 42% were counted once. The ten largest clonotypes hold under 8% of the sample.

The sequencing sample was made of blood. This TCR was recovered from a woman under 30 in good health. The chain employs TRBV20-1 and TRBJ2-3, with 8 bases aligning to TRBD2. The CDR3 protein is CSARVPGGQGDTQYF. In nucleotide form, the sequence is TGCAGTGCTAGAGTTCCGGGGGGGCAGGGAGATACGCAGTATTTT.